This T cell receptor (beta chain) was captured in a study of cytomegalovirus exposure and HLA in healthy donors. PCR was performed using 60 Vbeta and 13 Jbeta primers. Profiled with immunoSEQ multiplex PCR; TCRdb holds only in-frame clones, not every one. The listing contains fewer than 150,000 clones. The CDR3 totals 15 residues. This sequence was found in a woman aged 55-70 years in good health and CMV-seronegative. This chain uses TRBV21-1 with TRBJ2-2; the table names TRBD1, a call not compared with the DNA. TRBV21-1 is given as a pseudogene. The sample was PBMCs. The CDR3 region is CAGLHGQVNTGELFF. The CDR3 coding sequence is TGTGCCGGATTACACGGACAGGTGAACACCGGGGAGCTGTTTTTT.